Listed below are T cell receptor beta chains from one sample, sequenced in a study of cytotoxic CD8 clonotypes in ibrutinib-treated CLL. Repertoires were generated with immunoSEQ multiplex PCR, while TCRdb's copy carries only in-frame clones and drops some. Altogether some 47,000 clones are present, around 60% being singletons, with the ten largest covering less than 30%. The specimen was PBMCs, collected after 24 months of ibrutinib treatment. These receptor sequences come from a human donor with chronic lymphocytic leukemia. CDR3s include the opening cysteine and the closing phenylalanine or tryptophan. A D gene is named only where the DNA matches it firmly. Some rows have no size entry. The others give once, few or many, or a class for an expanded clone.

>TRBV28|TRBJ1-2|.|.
CASSTPNRYGYTF
TGTGCCAGCAGTACCCCAAACCGATATGGCTACACCTTC
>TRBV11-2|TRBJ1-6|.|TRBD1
CASSPRTGAPSPLHF
TGTGCCAGCAGCCCTAGGACAGGGGCCCCTTCACCCCTCCACTTT
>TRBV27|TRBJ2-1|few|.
CASRYRGGYNEQFF
TGTGCCAGCCGCTACAGGGGGGGTTACAATGAGCAGTTCTTC
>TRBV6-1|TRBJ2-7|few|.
CASSEALGVLSEQYF
TGTGCCAGCAGTGAAGCGCTGGGGGTGCTGAGCGAGCAGTACTTC
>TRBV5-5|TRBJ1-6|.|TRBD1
CASSGRQGANSPLHF
TGTGCCAGCAGCGGAAGACAGGGGGCAAATTCACCCCTCCACTTT
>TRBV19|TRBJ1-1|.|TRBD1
CASSRGTGGLLNTEAFF
TGTGCCAGTAGTCGGGGGACAGGGGGTCTCTTGAACACTGAAGCTTTCTTT
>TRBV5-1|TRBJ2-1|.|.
CASSLLTGDFNEQFF
TGCGCCAGCAGCTTGTTGACAGGCGACTTTAATGAGCAGTTCTTC
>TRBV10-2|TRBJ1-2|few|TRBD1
CASSPSDRGRDGYTF
TGCGCCAGCAGTCCGTCGGACAGGGGGCGGGATGGCTACACCTTC
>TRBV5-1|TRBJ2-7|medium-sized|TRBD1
CASSLGDSRVDEQYF
TGCGCCAGCAGCCTAGGGGACAGCCGGGTGGACGAGCAGTACTTC
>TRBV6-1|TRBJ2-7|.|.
CASSGQVKYEQYF
TGTGCCAGCAGTGGGCAGGTTAAGTACGAGCAGTACTTC
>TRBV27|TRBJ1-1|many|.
CASRRDAGQVAEAFF
TGTGCCAGCAGACGGGATGCAGGGCAGGTCGCTGAAGCTTTCTTT
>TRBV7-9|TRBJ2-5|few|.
CASSLAREETQYF
TGTGCCAGCAGCTTAGCTAGAGAAGAGACCCAGTACTTC
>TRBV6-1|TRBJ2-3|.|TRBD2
CASSEGSGGWVLQYF
TGTGCCAGCAGTGAAGGCTCGGGGGGATGGGTGTTGCAGTATTTT
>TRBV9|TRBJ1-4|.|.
CASSPGTGKLFF
TGTGCCAGCAGCCCAGGGACCGGAAAACTGTTTTTT
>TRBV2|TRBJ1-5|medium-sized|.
CASSDTGQQPQHF
TGTGCCAGCAGTGACACGGGTCAACAGCCCCAGCATTTT
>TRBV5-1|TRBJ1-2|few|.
CASSLVGDGYTF
TGCGCCAGCAGCTTGGTGGGGGATGGCTACACCTTC
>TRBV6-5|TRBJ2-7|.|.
CASSYFRTSYEQYF
TGTGCCAGCAGTTATTTCCGGACCTCCTACGAGCAGTACTTC
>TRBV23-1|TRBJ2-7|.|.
CASPPSLGEPYEQYF
TGCGCCAGCCCCCCCTCACTCGGGGAACCTTACGAGCAGTACTTC
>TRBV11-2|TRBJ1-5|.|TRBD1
CASSWTGLGPQHF
TGTGCCAGCAGCTGGACAGGCCTAGGGCCCCAGCATTTT
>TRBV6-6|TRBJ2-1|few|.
CASSYGKSSYNEQFF
TGTGCCAGCAGTTATGGGAAGAGCTCCTACAATGAGCAGTTCTTC
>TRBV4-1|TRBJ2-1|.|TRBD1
CASSPQMGQASSAFF
TGCGCCAGCAGCCCCCAAATGGGACAGGCTAGCAGCGCGTTCTTC
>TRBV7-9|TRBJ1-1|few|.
CASRSGQGAFF
TGTGCCAGCAGGTCAGGGCAGGGAGCTTTCTTT
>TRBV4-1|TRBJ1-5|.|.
CASSQESGGNQPQHF
TGCGCCAGCAGCCAAGAGAGCGGGGGCAATCAGCCCCAGCATTTT
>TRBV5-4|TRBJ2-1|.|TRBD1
CASSLDGTGAYNEQFF
TGTGCCAGCAGCTTGGACGGGACAGGGGCTTACAATGAGCAGTTCTTC
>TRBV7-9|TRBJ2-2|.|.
CASSFNTGELFF
TGTGCCAGCAGCTTTAACACCGGGGAGCTGTTTTTT
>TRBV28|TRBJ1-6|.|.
CASSSTEKGDNSPLHF
TGTGCCAGCAGTTCTACGGAAAAAGGCGATAATTCACCCCTCCACTTT
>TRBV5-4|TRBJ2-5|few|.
CASSLAGLETQYF
TGTGCCAGCAGCTTGGCCGGTTTGGAGACCCAGTACTTC
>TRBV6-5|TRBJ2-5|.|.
CASSEKETQYF
TGTGCCAGCAGTGAGAAAGAGACCCAGTACTTC
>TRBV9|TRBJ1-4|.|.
CASSLRGGREKLFF
TGTGCCAGCAGCCTCAGAGGGGGAAGGGAAAAACTGTTTTTT
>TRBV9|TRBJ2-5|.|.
CASSAGSGDQYF
TGTGCCAGCAGCGCGGGCTCGGGGGACCAGTACTTC